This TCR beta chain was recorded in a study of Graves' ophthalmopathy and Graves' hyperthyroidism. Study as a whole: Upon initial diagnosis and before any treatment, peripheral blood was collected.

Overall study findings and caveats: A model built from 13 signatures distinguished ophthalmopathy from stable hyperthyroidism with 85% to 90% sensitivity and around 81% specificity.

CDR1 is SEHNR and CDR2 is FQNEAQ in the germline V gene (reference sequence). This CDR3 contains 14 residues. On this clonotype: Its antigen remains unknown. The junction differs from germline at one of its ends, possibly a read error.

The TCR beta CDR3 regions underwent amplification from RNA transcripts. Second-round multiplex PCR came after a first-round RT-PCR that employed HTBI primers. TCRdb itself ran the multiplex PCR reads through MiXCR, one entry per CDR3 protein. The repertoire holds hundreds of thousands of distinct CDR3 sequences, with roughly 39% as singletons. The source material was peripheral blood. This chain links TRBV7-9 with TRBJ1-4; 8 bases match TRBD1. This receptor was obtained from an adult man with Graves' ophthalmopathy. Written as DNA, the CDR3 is TGTGCCAACAGCCTAACAGGGGGGAATGAAAAACTGTTTTTT. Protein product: CANSLTGGNEKLFF.